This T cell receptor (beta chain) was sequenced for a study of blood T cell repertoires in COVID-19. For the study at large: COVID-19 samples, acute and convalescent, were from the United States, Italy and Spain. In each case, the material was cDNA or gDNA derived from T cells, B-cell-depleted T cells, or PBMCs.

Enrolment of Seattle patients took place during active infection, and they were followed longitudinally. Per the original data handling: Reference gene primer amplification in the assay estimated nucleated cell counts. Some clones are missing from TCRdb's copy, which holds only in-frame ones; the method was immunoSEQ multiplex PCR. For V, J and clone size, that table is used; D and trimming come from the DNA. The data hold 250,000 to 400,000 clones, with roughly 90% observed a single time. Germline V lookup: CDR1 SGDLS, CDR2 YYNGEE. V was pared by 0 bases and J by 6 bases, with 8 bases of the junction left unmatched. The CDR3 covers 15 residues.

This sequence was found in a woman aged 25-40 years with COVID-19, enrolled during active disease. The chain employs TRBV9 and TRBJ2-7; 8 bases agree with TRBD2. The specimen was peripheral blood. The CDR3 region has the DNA TGTGCCAGCAGCGTAGGGTTGGGACTAGTTTCCGAGCAGTACTTC. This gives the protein CASSVGLGLVSEQYF.